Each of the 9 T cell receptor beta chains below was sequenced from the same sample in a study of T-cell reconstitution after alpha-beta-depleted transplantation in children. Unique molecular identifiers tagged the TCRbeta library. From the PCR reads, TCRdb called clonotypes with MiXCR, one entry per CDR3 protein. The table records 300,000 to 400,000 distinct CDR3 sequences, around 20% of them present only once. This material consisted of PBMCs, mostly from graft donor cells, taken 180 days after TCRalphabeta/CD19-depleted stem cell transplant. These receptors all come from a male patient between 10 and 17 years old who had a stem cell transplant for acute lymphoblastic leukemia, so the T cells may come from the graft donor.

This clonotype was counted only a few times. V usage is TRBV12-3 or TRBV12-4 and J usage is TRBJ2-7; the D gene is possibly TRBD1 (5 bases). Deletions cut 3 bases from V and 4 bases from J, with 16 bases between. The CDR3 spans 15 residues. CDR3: CASSFQGVGIYEQYF. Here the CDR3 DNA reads TGTGCCAGCAGTTTCCAAGGGGTAGGGATATACGAGCAGTACTTC.

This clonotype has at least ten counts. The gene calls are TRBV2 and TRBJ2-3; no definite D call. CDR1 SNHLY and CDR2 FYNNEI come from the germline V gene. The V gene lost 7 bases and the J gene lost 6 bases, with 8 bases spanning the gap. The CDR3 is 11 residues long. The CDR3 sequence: CASTDGDTQYF. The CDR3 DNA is TGTGCCAGCACCGACGGGGATACGCAGTATTTT.

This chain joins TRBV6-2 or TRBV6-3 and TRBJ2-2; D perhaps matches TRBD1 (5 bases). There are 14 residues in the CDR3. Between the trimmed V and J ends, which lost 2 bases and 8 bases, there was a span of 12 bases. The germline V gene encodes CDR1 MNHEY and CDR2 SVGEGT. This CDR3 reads CASSYAGPRGELFF. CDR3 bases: TGTGCCAGCAGTTACGCAGGGCCCCGTGGGGAGCTGTTTTTT.

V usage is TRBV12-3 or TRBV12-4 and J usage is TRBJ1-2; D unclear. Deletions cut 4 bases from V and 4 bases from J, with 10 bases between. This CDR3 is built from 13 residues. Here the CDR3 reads CASSWEGRYGYTF. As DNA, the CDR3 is TGTGCCAGCAGTTGGGAAGGCCGCTATGGCTACACCTTC.

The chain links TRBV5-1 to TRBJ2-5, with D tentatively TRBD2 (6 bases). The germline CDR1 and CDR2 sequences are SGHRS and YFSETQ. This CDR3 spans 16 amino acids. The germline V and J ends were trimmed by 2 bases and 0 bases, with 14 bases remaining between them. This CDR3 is CASSFDGTWYQETQYF. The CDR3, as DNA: TGCGCCAGCAGCTTCGACGGGACTTGGTACCAAGAGACCCAGTACTTC.

The CDR3 nucleotides read TGTGCCAGCTCACCACTTACAGTCTACGAGCAGTACTTC. This translates into CASSPLTVYEQYF. This chain connects TRBV18 to TRBJ2-7; D is unresolved. CDR1 KGHSH and CDR2 LQKENI come from the germline V gene. This CDR3 contains 13 residues. Trimming stripped 1 base from V and 3 bases from J, with 7 bases between.

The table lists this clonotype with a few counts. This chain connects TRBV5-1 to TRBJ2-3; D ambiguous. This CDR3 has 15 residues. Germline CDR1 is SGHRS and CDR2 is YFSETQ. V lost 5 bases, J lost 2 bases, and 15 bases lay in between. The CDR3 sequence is CASSPKTLLTDTQYF. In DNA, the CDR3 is TGCGCCAGCAGTCCAAAAACACTACTCACAGATACGCAGTATTTT.

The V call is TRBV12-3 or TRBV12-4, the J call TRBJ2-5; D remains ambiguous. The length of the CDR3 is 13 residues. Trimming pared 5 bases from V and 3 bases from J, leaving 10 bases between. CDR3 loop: CASSPWTEETQYF. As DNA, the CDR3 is TGTGCCAGCAGTCCCTGGACGGAAGAGACCCAGTACTTC.

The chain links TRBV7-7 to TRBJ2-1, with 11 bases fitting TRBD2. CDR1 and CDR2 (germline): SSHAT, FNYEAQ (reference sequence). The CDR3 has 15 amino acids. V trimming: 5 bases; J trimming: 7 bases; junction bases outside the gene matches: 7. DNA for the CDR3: TGTGCCAGCAGCCGAACTCTAGCGGGAGGAAATGAGCAGTTCTTC. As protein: CASSRTLAGGNEQFF.